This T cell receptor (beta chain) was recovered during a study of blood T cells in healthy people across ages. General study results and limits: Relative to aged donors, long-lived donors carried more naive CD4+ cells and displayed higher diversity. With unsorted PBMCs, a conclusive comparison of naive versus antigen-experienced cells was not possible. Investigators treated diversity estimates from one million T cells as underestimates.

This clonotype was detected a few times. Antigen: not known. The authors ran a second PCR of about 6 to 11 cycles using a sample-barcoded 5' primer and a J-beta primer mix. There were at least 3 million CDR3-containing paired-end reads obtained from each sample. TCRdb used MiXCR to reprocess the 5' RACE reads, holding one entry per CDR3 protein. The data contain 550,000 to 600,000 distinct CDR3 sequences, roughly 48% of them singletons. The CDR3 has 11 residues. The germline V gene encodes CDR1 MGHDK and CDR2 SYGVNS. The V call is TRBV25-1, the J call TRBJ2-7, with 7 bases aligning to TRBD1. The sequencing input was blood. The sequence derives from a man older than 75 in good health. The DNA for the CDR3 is TGTGCGACAGGGATAGGCTACGAGCAGTACTTC. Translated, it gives CATGIGYEQYF.